Below are 29 T cell receptor beta chains sequenced from a single sample in a study of cytomegalovirus exposure and HLA in healthy donors (dated by TCRdb to about 2017). Libraries were constructed by the immunoSEQ multiplex PCR assay. In TCRdb, the immuneACCESS table is reduced to in-frame sequences with V and J assigned. These tables do not hold every clone; where another copy was compared, an unresolved V gene accounts for under half, and the others remain unexplained. The table for this sample lists 100,000 to 150,000 clones; around 95% of them were counted only once. 1.5% to 2% of the sample is in the top ten clones. Specimen: PBMCs. The receptors derive from a man aged 18 to 30 in good health and CMV-seronegative.

The J gene is TRBJ1-4, the V gene TRBV12-5, with D hard to call. V lost 6 bases and J lost 4, with 15 bases in between. The germline CDR1 and CDR2 sequences are LGHNT and FRNRAP. CDR3 length equals 15 residues. CDR3 in amino acids: CASGNPKGVNEKLFF. In nucleotides, the CDR3 is TGTGCTAGTGGCAACCCCAAGGGAGTTAATGAAAAACTGTTTTTT.

The rearrangement joins TRBV7-6 to TRBJ2-3; D call uncertain. The length of the CDR3 is 12 residues. In germline, CDR1 is SGHVS, CDR2 FNYEAQ. Between the trimmed V and J ends, which lost 6 bases and 2 bases, there was a span of 6 bases. CDR3 sequence: CASSPFTDTQYF. The CDR3 DNA follows: TGTGCCAGCAGTCCTTTCACAGATACGCAGTATTTT. The entire variable domain, with the rest obtained from reference TRBV7-6 and TRBJ2-3, is as follows: GAGVSQSPRYKVTKRGQDVALRCDPISGHVSLYWYRQALGQGPEFLTYFNYEAQQDKSGLPNDRFSAERPEGSISTLTIQRTEQRDSAMYRCASSPFTDTQYFGPGTRLTVL.

The chain employs TRBV7-6 and TRBJ1-4, with TRBD1 as a possible D gene (5 bases). The germline V gene encodes CDR1 SGHVS and CDR2 FNYEAQ. Trimming pared 5 bases from V and 5 bases from J, leaving 18 bases between. The CDR3 is made up of 16 amino acids. The CDR3 spells CASSLEEGGTNEKLFF. CDR3 DNA: TGTGCCAGCAGCCTCGAGGAGGGAGGGACCAATGAAAAACTGTTTTTT.

V gene TRBV7-2 combines with J gene TRBJ2-5; 10 bases line up with TRBD1. Germline CDR1 reads SGHTA; CDR2 reads FQGNSA. The CDR3 is 13 residues long. Trimming at V came to 7 bases and at J to 4 bases, leaving 3 bases not matched to a gene. CDR3 sequence (DNA): TGTGCCAGCAATAGGGACAGGGGAGAGACCCAGTACTTC. Protein product: CASNRDRGETQYF. The full variable domain, with the rest looked up from reference TRBV7-2 and TRBJ2-5, is GAGVSQSPSNKVTEKGKDVELRCDPISGHTALYWYRQSLGQGLEFLIYFQGNSAPDKSGLPSDRFSAERTGGSVSTLTIQRTQQEDSAVYLCASNRDRGETQYFGPGTRLLVL.

Only one count was recorded for this clone. This rearrangement joins TRBV19 to TRBJ1-5; maybe TRBD1 (5 bases). Germline CDR1 reads LNHDA; CDR2 reads SQIVND (reference sequence). CDR3 length: 14 residues. V lost 2 bases to trimming and J lost 5 bases, with 10 bases between them. CDR3 residues: CASSIQGGDQPQHF. The CDR3 DNA reads as TGTGCCAGTAGTATACAGGGCGGCGATCAGCCCCAGCATTTT.

J is TRBJ2-3 and V is TRBV28; the D is unclear. The CDR3 extends over 13 amino acids. Germline CDR1 reads MDHEN; CDR2 reads SYDVKM. V was clipped by 2 bases and J by 2 bases, with 5 bases between them. The CDR3 region has the DNA TGTGCCAGCAGTTTAGCTACCACAGATACGCAGTATTTT. This encodes CASSLATTDTQYF.

This clone was picked up one time. The V and J genes are TRBV30 and TRBJ2-7; TRBD1 matches 10 bases. Germline CDR1 is GTSNPN and CDR2 is SVGIG (reference sequence). The CDR3 totals 13 residues. The ends lost 8 bases at V and 6 bases at J; junction bases unmatched: 10. The CDR3 sequence is CASTGTGVFEQYF. The CDR3 region has the DNA TGTGCCAGTACCGGGACAGGGGTCTTCGAGCAGTACTTC.

The rearrangement uses TRBV28 and TRBJ2-7; TRBD1 might be the D (5 bases). The CDR3 runs 13 residues. Germline assignment: CDR1 MDHEN and CDR2 SYDVKM. Trimming removed 1 base at V and 3 bases at J, with 7 bases between. CDR3 sequence: CASSLSDIYEQYF. The CDR3 DNA follows: TGTGCCAGCAGTTTATCGGACATCTACGAGCAGTACTTC. The complete variable domain, with remaining parts taken from reference TRBV28 and TRBJ2-7, reads DVKVTQSSRYLVKRTGEKVFLECVQDMDHENMFWYRQDPGLGLRLIYFSYDVKMKEKGDIPEGYSVSREKKERFSLILESASTNQTSMYLCASSLSDIYEQYFGPGTRLTVT.

This clone was picked up one time. The V gene is TRBV30, the J gene TRBJ2-3; 11 nucleotides line up with TRBD1. Germline CDR1 GTSNPN, CDR2 SVGIG (reference sequence). J gave up 5 bases and V 0 bases, and 16 bases lay outside the gene matches. The CDR3 is 19 residues long. This CDR3 reads CAWSVLGTGGLDGGDTQYF. The CDR3 DNA sequence: TGTGCCTGGAGTGTACTGGGGACAGGGGGATTAGACGGGGGAGATACGCAGTATTTT.

CDR3 DNA: TGTGCCAGCAATAAGTCTCAGGGGATCTATTCCAGGCGGGATGGCTACACCTTC. It translates to CASNKSQGIYSRRDGYTF. The rearrangement joins TRBV25-1 to TRBJ1-2; tentatively, D is TRBD1 (6 bases). The CDR3 runs 18 residues. V lost 7 bases, J lost 6 bases, and 30 bases lay in between. Looked up from germline, CDR1 is MGHDK and CDR2 is SYGVNS.

This CDR3 is CASSERLIYEQYF. The DNA of the CDR3 is TGTGCCAGCAGTGAACGACTAATCTACGAGCAGTACTTC. V gene TRBV25-1 combines with J gene TRBJ2-7; a possible D gene is TRBD2 (5 bases). Trimming stripped 2 bases from V and 3 bases from J, with 8 bases between. Germline CDR1 MGHDK, CDR2 SYGVNS. This CDR3 is 13 amino acids long.

The CDR3 sequence: CASSLDRDNQPQHF. DNA for the CDR3: TGTGCCAGCAGCTTAGACAGAGACAATCAGCCCCAGCATTTT. The genes are TRBV7-9 and TRBJ1-5; no clear D gene. V was trimmed by 1 base and J by 3 bases, leaving 7 bases between them. CDR1 SEHNR and CDR2 FQNEAQ come from the germline V gene (reference sequence). The CDR3 loop spans 14 amino acids.

Only one count was recorded for this clone. This CDR3 is CASSRQGYNEQFF. The CDR3 region has the DNA TGTGCCAGCAGTAGACAGGGATACAATGAGCAGTTCTTC. This chain joins TRBV7-3 and TRBJ2-1; 7 nucleotides match TRBD1. This CDR3 region has 13 residues. The V segment lost 6 bases and the J segment 4 bases; nucleotides outside the gene matches: 3. Germline loops: CDR1 SGHTA, CDR2 FQGTGA.

The chain combines TRBV27 with TRBJ2-1; TRBD2 matches at 12 bases. There are 16 residues in the CDR3. Germline CDR1 is MNHEY and CDR2 is SMNVEV (reference sequence). Unmatched junction bases numbered 6, after V lost 6 bases and J lost 3 bases. The DNA for the CDR3 is TGTGCCAGCAGGGGGACTAGCGGGTTATACTACAATGAGCAGTTCTTC. Translated: CASRGTSGLYYNEQFF.

This chain connects TRBV6-5 to TRBJ1-2; tentatively, D is TRBD1 (6 bases). Germline-derived CDR1 and CDR2 are MNHEY and SVGAGI. V was pared by 5 bases and J by 4 bases, with 17 bases between. The CDR3 consists of 15 residues. CDR3 residues: CASSTQGGSSYGYTF. The CDR3 region has the DNA TGTGCCAGCAGTACACAGGGTGGTTCCAGCTATGGCTACACCTTC.

This chain joins TRBV30 and TRBJ2-7; the match to TRBD1 covers 7 bases. Germline values: CDR1 GTSNPN, CDR2 SVGIG (reference sequence). The CDR3 is 14 residues long. V lost 5 bases and J lost 0; bases outside the gene matches: 7. CDR3 sequence reads: CAWVDRASSYEQYF. For the CDR3, the DNA is TGTGCCTGGGTAGACAGGGCCTCCTCCTACGAGCAGTACTTC.

The chain combines TRBV9 with TRBJ2-1; 9 nucleotides align to TRBD1. The CDR3 covers 14 residues. V trimming: 4 bases; J trimming: 3 bases; junction bases outside the gene matches: 2. The germline V gene has CDR1 SGDLS and CDR2 YYNGEE. Here the CDR3 DNA reads TGTGCCAGCAGCAAGGGACAGGGCTACAATGAGCAGTTCTTC. Protein product: CASSKGQGYNEQFF.

The chain is built from TRBV28 and TRBJ1-5; 7 nucleotides align to TRBD1. The V gene end was trimmed by 10 bases and the J gene end by 8 bases; junction bases not matched to a gene: 17. The germline V gene has CDR1 MDHEN and CDR2 SYDVKM. This CDR3 region has 15 residues. CDR3 loop: CATVGHRGESEPQHF. The CDR3 DNA is TGTGCCACCGTCGGCCACAGGGGCGAGTCTGAGCCCCAGCATTTT.

CDR3 coding DNA: TGTGCCATCAGACCGCAGGGGGCACGCGAAGCTTTCTTT. This translates into CAIRPQGAREAFF. V usage is TRBV10-3 and J usage is TRBJ1-1; 8 nucleotides agree with TRBD1. The ends lost 6 bases at V and 8 bases at J; junction bases unmatched: 8. The germline CDR1 and CDR2 sequences are ENHRY and SYGVKD. The CDR3 is 13 residues long.

In DNA, the CDR3 is TGTGCCAGCAGTTATTACACAGGGGGCTCCTACAATGAGCAGTTCTTC. This gives the protein CASSYYTGGSYNEQFF. The chain joins TRBV7-2 to TRBJ2-1; 8 bases match TRBD1. Germline trimming cut 6 bases from V and 0 bases from J; bases unmatched to any gene: 7. Germline lookup yields CDR1 SGHTA and CDR2 FQGNSA. CDR3 length: 16 amino acids.

This clone was picked up one time. The chain combines TRBV4-3 with TRBJ2-7; D is uncertain. Germline V lookup: CDR1 LGHNA, CDR2 YSLEER. CDR3 length equals 14 residues. With 0 bases removed from V and 7 bases from J, the gap between germline ends came to 13 bases. The CDR3 sequence is CASSQERLSWEQYF. As DNA, the CDR3 is TGCGCCAGCAGCCAAGAGCGGCTGTCGTGGGAGCAGTACTTC.

V usage is TRBV28 and J usage is TRBJ2-7; the D gene is possibly TRBD2 (7 bases). Germline CDR1 MDHEN, CDR2 SYDVKM. This CDR3 is 15 amino acids long. V gave up 3 bases and J gave up 0 bases, with 12 bases separating them. Here the CDR3 DNA reads TGTGCCAGCAGTTTGGGGGGGACAACCTCCTACGAGCAGTACTTC. Translated, it gives CASSLGGTTSYEQYF.

This sequence joins TRBV25-1 and TRBJ2-1; 8 nucleotides align to TRBD2. CDR1 is MGHDK and CDR2 is SYGVNS in the germline V gene. CDR3 length: 13 residues. V lost 10 bases, J lost 4 bases, and 6 bases stayed unmatched. The CDR3 DNA is TGTGCCACCGCAGCGGGGGCTTACAATGAGCAGTTCTTC. Translation gives CATAAGAYNEQFF. The variable domain in full, completed from reference TRBV25-1 and TRBJ2-1, reads EADIYQTPRYLVIGTGKKITLECSQTMGHDKMYWYQQDPGMELHLIHYSYGVNSTEKGDLSSESTVSRIRTEHFPLTLESARPSHTSQYLCATAAGAYNEQFFGPGTRLTVL.

The chain uses TRBV7-9 and TRBJ1-1; 8 bases are shared with TRBD1. Per the germline V gene, CDR1 is SEHNR and CDR2 is FQNEAQ (reference sequence). The CDR3 extends over 14 amino acids. Germline trimming cut 2 bases from V and 10 bases from J; bases unmatched to any gene: 9. CDR3: CASSLSGQVSGAFF. The CDR3 bases are TGTGCCAGCAGCTTATCGGGACAGGTGTCAGGAGCTTTCTTT.

The V gene is TRBV6-5, the J gene TRBJ1-2; TRBD1 aligns across 9 bases. The J segment lost 7 bases and the V segment lost 11 bases, leaving 14 bases of the junction unmatched. The length of the CDR3 is 14 residues. Germline V CDR1 and CDR2: MNHEY, SVGAGI. The CDR3 bases are TGTGCCTGCCAAAGCGGGACAGGGTACGGTGGCTACACCTTC. Translating it yields CACQSGTGYGGYTF.

The rearrangement links TRBV5-4 to TRBJ1-1; D possibly corresponds to TRBD1 (6 bases). The germline CDR1 and CDR2 sequences are SGHNT and YYREEE (reference sequence). The CDR3 contains 14 residues. Trimming took off 0 bases at V and 5 bases at J, with 11 bases between the two ends. The CDR3 is CASSLDREMTEAFF. The CDR3 DNA reads as TGTGCCAGCAGCTTGGACAGGGAGATGACTGAAGCTTTCTTT. Using reference TRBV5-4 and TRBJ1-1 for the parts outside the CDR3, the full variable domain is ETGVTQSPTHLIKTRGQQVTLRCSSQSGHNTVSWYQQALGQGPQFIFQYYREEENGRGNFPPRFSGLQFPNYSSELNVNALELDDSALYLCASSLDREMTEAFFGQGTRLTVV.

V is TRBV14 and J is TRBJ2-1; the D gene is possibly TRBD1 (5 bases). The CDR3 loop spans 13 amino acids. Germline V CDR1 and CDR2: SGHDN, FVKESK. V gave up 0 bases and J gave up 12 bases, with 12 bases separating them. CDR3 protein: CASSQEYRNAQFF. Written as DNA, the CDR3 is TGTGCCAGCAGCCAAGAATACAGGAACGCGCAGTTCTTC. Looking up the rest from reference TRBV14 and TRBJ2-1 gives the full variable domain: EAGVTQFPSHSVIEKGQTVTLRCDPISGHDNLYWYRRVMGKEIKFLLHFVKESKQDESGMPNNRFLAERTGGTYSTLKVQPAELEDSGVYFCASSQEYRNAQFFGPGTRLTVL.

CDR3 sequence (DNA): TGTGCCAGCAGCTCGAGCGACGGCGCTCTCGAGCAGTACTTC. This encodes CASSSSDGALEQYF. This chain connects TRBV7-9 to TRBJ2-7; D is undetermined. V lost 4 bases to trimming and J lost 6 bases, with 16 bases between them. The germline gives CDR1 SEHNR, CDR2 FQNEAQ (reference sequence). This CDR3 has 14 residues.

A single count supports this clone. The V call is TRBV29-1, the J call TRBJ2-1; a possible D gene is TRBD2 (5 bases). Germline CDR1 SQVTM, CDR2 ANQGSEA. Between the trimmed V and J ends, which lost 4 bases and 6 bases, there was a span of 10 bases. The CDR3 totals 12 residues. CDR3 protein: CSVVASGNEQFF. CDR3 sequence (DNA): TGCAGCGTTGTAGCGAGCGGCAATGAGCAGTTCTTC.